This T cell receptor beta chain is from a study of CD8+CD57+ T cells in acquired aplastic anemia. Across the study: Sorted CD4+ and CD8+ cell DNA averaged approximately 3.2 ug.

Per the germline V gene, CDR1 is SEHNR and CDR2 is FQNEAQ (reference sequence). The ends were cut back, 2 bases at V and 9 bases at J, with 14 bases in the middle. The CDR3 runs 14 residues. All sequencing subjects had displayed CD8+CD57+ cell expansion on flow cytometry. General study results and limits: Patients and controls were found to share about 31 CD8+ CDR3 sequences.

Comments on this clonotype: Its antigen is currently unknown.

Template material for TCR beta VDJ and CDR3 profiling consisted of genomic DNA. Each CDR3 protein is one row after TCRdb ran MiXCR on the reads. The data hold roughly 280,000 distinct CDR3 sequences, with roughly 53% observed a single time. This sequence joins TRBV7-9 and TRBJ2-4, with a weak D call TRBD2 (5 bases). Sequenced material: sorted CD4+, CD8+, or CD8+CD57+ T cells (not recorded which) from PBMCs. This receptor was taken from a human donor with aplastic anemia. The CDR3 region has the DNA TGTGCCAGCAGCTTATCCAGCGGACGAGGCATTCAGTACTTC. Translated: CASSLSSGRGIQYF.